The next 18 T cell receptor beta chains were all read from a single sample in a study of blood T cell repertoires in COVID-19. Sequencing was performed with immunoSEQ multiplex PCR; in TCRdb, only in-frame clones are kept and a portion is missing. Here the sample spans 200,000 to 250,000 clones, around 82% being singletons. Input material: peripheral blood. Receptor source: a woman in her 70s with acute or convalescent COVID-19.

The V call is TRBV2, the J call TRBJ1-5, with 8 bases that match TRBD1. Germline assignment: CDR1 SNHLY and CDR2 FYNNEI. V lost 8 bases, J lost 2 bases, and 2 bases stayed unmatched. The CDR3 contains 13 residues. DNA of the CDR3: TGTGCCAGCGGGGGACAGGGCAATCAGCCCCAGCATTTT. This encodes CASGGQGNQPQHF.

This chain joins TRBV5-1 and TRBJ2-1; TRBD2 is a possible D gene (6 bases). The CDR3 spans 17 residues. Germline CDR1 SGHRS, CDR2 YFSETQ. V lost 4 bases to trimming and J lost 4 bases, with 21 bases between them. CDR3 loop: CASSPGGVSGLYNEQFF. The DNA for the CDR3 is TGCGCCAGCAGCCCAGGAGGTGTTAGCGGACTATACAATGAGCAGTTCTTC. Full variable domain (rest looked up from reference TRBV5-1 and TRBJ2-1): KAGVTQTPRYLIKTRGQQVTLSCSPISGHRSVSWYQQTPGQGLQFLFEYFSETQRNKGNFPGRFSGRQFSNSRSEMNVSTLELGDSALYLCASSPGGVSGLYNEQFFGPGTRLTVL.

This chain connects TRBV2 to TRBJ2-7; 9 nucleotides line up with TRBD1. The germline gives CDR1 SNHLY, CDR2 FYNNEI. The V segment lost 6 bases and the J segment 3 bases; nucleotides outside the gene matches: 6. The CDR3 totals 14 residues. CDR3 coding DNA: TGTGCCAGCAGCCGGGACAGGGATTTCTACGAGCAGTACTTC. Its translation: CASSRDRDFYEQYF.

The chain is built from TRBV7-9 and TRBJ1-5; 9 bases map to TRBD1. The V segment lost 6 bases and the J segment 4 bases; nucleotides outside the gene matches: 4. The CDR3 contains 14 residues. Germline V CDR1 and CDR2: SEHNR, FQNEAQ (reference sequence). The CDR3 DNA follows: TGTGCCAGCAGGTCGACAGGGGGAAATCAGCCCCAGCATTTT. Translated: CASRSTGGNQPQHF.

DNA of the CDR3: TGTGCCGGGAGATCGGACTGGGATTCACCCCTCCACTTT. Translated: CAGRSDWDSPLHF. The V call is TRBV2, the J call TRBJ1-6; D gene unclear. The CDR3 is 13 residues long. V was trimmed by 11 bases and J by 8 bases, leaving 16 bases between them. Looked up from germline, CDR1 is SNHLY and CDR2 is FYNNEI.

V usage is TRBV30 and J usage is TRBJ1-5; tentatively, D is TRBD1 (6 bases). V was shortened by 0 bases and J by 6 bases, with 18 bases between the two germline ends. CDR1 GTSNPN and CDR2 SVGIG come from the germline V gene (reference sequence). The CDR3 has 16 residues. In nucleotides, the CDR3 is TGTGCCTGGAGTGTAAATACAGGGCGGTCACTTCAGCCCCAGCATTTT. Translation: CAWSVNTGRSLQPQHF.

This clone has just a few counts. The rearrangement links TRBV6-5 to TRBJ1-1, with D possibly matching TRBD1 (5 bases). Germline V gives CDR1 MNHEY, CDR2 SVGAGI. The CDR3 runs 14 residues. With 2 bases removed from V and 5 bases from J, the gap between germline ends came to 12 bases. CDR3 in amino acids: CASSYIGGRTEAFF. Written as DNA, the CDR3 is TGTGCCAGCAGTTACATCGGGGGACGGACTGAAGCTTTCTTT.

In regard to this clone: Being one base from a much bigger clone, this may be a read error. The genes are TRBV6-6 and TRBJ2-1, with D possibly matching TRBD2 (6 bases). CDR3 size: 14 residues. Trimming took 3 bases from V and 4 from J, leaving 10 bases between them. CDR1 and CDR2 (germline): MNHNY, SVGAGI (reference sequence). The CDR3 spells CASSYSRGYNEQFF. DNA of the CDR3: TGTGCCAGCAGTTATTCCCGGGGGTACAATGAGCAGTTCTTC.

The chain combines TRBV28 with TRBJ1-2; 7 bases align to TRBD1. The V gene's germline CDR1 is MDHEN and CDR2 SYDVKM. The trim removed 4 bases at V and 6 bases at J, leaving 14 bases unmatched. CDR3 size: 16 residues. CDR3 bases: TGTGCCAGCAGTTCTTTTCGCGCGACAGGGATGCATGGCTACACCTTC. Its translation is CASSSFRATGMHGYTF.

The count of this clone is one. The chain joins TRBV6-6 to TRBJ1-4; a weak D match, TRBD1 (5 bases). Per the germline V gene, CDR1 is MNHNY and CDR2 is SVGAGI (reference sequence). Trimming stripped 6 bases from V and 8 bases from J, with 7 bases between. The CDR3 loop spans 11 amino acids. The CDR3 here is CASRAGEKLFF. The CDR3 nucleotides read TGTGCCAGCAGGGCAGGGGAAAAACTGTTTTTT.

The chain uses TRBV14 and TRBJ2-7; D not resolved. With 0 bases removed from V and 3 bases from J, the gap between germline ends came to 9 bases. The CDR3 runs 14 residues. Germline V CDR1 and CDR2: SGHDN, FVKESK. Here the CDR3 DNA reads TGTGCCAGCAGCCAAGACGCCTACGGCTACGAGCAGTACTTC. Encoded protein: CASSQDAYGYEQYF.

The V gene is TRBV28, the J gene TRBJ1-4; 8 bases agree with TRBD1. This CDR3 has 17 residues. The V segment lost 5 bases and the J segment 8 bases; nucleotides outside the gene matches: 16. Germline V gives CDR1 MDHEN, CDR2 SYDVKM. The CDR3 DNA reads TGTGCCAGCAGTCAATTCCCCTCCACAGGGGGGAGGGAAAAACTGTTTTTT. It specifies CASSQFPSTGGREKLFF.

This clone was observed a single time. The sample contains more than one DNA sequence encoding this CDR3. The chain is built from TRBV7-8 and TRBJ1-2, with D possibly TRBD1 on 5 matching bases. The CDR3 has 15 residues. The germline V gene has CDR1 SGHVS and CDR2 FQNEAQ. V was shortened by 1 base and J by 4 bases, with 13 bases between the two germline ends. CDR3 loop: CASSLGGGSGYGYTF. The CDR3 bases are TGTGCCAGCAGCTTAGGGGGGGGGTCGGGCTATGGCTACACCTTC.

This clone was seen a handful of times. The sample has other DNA sequences that encode this CDR3 too. This sequence joins TRBV5-1 and TRBJ2-4; 7 positions match TRBD1. This CDR3 is built from 15 residues. V shed 0 bases, J shed 2 bases, and the junction held 2 bases outside the gene matches. Germline V CDR1 and CDR2: SGHRS, YFSETQ. The CDR3 DNA reads TGCGCCAGCAGCTTGGGGGACAGCCCCAAAAACATTCAGTACTTC. Encoded protein: CASSLGDSPKNIQYF. Supplemented by reference TRBV5-1 and TRBJ2-4, the full variable domain reads KAGVTQTPRYLIKTRGQQVTLSCSPISGHRSVSWYQQTPGQGLQFLFEYFSETQRNKGNFPGRFSGRQFSNSRSEMNVSTLELGDSALYLCASSLGDSPKNIQYFGAGTRLSVL.

The chain joins TRBV2 to TRBJ1-1; no reliable D call. V shed 6 bases and J shed 2 bases, with 13 bases lying between them. The CDR3 runs to 14 residues. CDR1 and CDR2 (germline): SNHLY, FYNNEI. CDR3 sequence (DNA): TGTGCCAGCAGCCCAACGGGGAGAAACACTGAAGCTTTCTTT. Translating gives CASSPTGRNTEAFF.

This sequence joins TRBV24-1 and TRBJ1-2; D might be TRBD1 (6 bases). This CDR3 is 15 amino acids long. Trimming pared 8 bases from V and 0 bases from J, leaving 15 bases between. Germline V gene sequence: CDR1 KGHDR, CDR2 SFDVKD. As DNA, the CDR3 is TGTGCCACCATGGACAGCAATTCAGCTAACTATGGCTACACCTTC. As protein: CATMDSNSANYGYTF.

The rearrangement joins TRBV10-3 to TRBJ1-1; 7 nucleotides line up with TRBD1. This CDR3 has 13 amino acids. V was pared by 6 bases and J by 0 bases, with 1 base of the junction left unmatched. The germline CDR1 and CDR2 sequences are ENHRY and SYGVKD. CDR3: CAIRQGMNTEAFF. The CDR3 bases are TGTGCCATCAGACAGGGGATGAACACTGAAGCTTTCTTT.

This clone was seen just once. This chain connects TRBV30 to TRBJ2-7; D possibly corresponds to TRBD2 (7 bases). This CDR3 comprises 20 residues. Germline V lookup: CDR1 GTSNPN, CDR2 SVGIG (reference sequence). The V and J ends lost 2 bases and 3 bases respectively, with 32 bases between them. In nucleotides, the CDR3 is TGTGCCTGGAGTTTGAGTTCCGTACCGACCGGGGGGCAAAGCTACTACGAGCAGTACTTC. It is translated as CAWSLSSVPTGGQSYYEQYF.